These T cell receptor beta chains were read from a single sample in a study of cytomegalovirus exposure and HLA in healthy donors. Clones were read by immunoSEQ multiplex PCR, and TCRdb kept only the in-frame ones, dropping some. The sample includes roughly 250,000 clones, roughly 81% of them seen just once. Sequenced sample: PBMCs. All receptors come from a woman in her 40s in good health and CMV-seropositive. CDR3s include the opening cysteine and the closing phenylalanine or tryptophan. A D gene is named only where the DNA matches it firmly. Clone sizes are given selectively: once, few, many, or a class where the clone is expanded.

-	-	TRBV6-4	TRBJ2-1	CASSDQYREPYNEQFF	TGTGCCAGCAGTGACCAGTACAGGGAACCCTACAATGAGCAGTTCTTC
-	TRBD2	TRBV6-5	TRBJ2-2	CASQWGGSGELFF	TGTGCCAGTCAATGGGGGGGGTCCGGGGAGCTGTTTTTT
few	-	TRBV20-1	TRBJ2-7	CSVRAYEQYF	TGCAGCGTCCGAGCTTACGAGCAGTACTTC
-	-	TRBV28	TRBJ1-2	CASSLSTDLYLTNYGYTF	TGTGCCAGCAGTTTATCGACAGACCTATACCTAACTAACTATGGCTACACCTTC
-	-	TRBV30	TRBJ1-5	CAWSGSSGYSNQPQHF	TGTGCCTGGAGTGGTTCCTCAGGGTATAGCAATCAGCCCCAGCATTTT
-	-	TRBV4-3	TRBJ2-7	CASSQEGDWAGSYEQYF	TGCGCCAGCAGCCAAGAAGGCGACTGGGCGGGCTCCTACGAGCAGTACTTC
-	TRBD2	TRBV28	TRBJ2-4	CASSLWGTSGLTKNIQYF	TGTGCCAGCAGTTTATGGGGTACTAGCGGGCTAACCAAAAACATTCAGTACTTC
once	-	TRBV30	TRBJ2-7	CAWSGTPAIGQYF	TGTGCCTGGAGCGGGACTCCGGCCATAGGGCAGTACTTC
-	-	TRBV7-9	TRBJ2-3	CASSPLAPDTQYF	TGTGCCAGCAGCCCACTAGCCCCAGATACGCAGTATTTT
-	-	TRBV7-9	TRBJ1-5	CASSLEGVQPQHF	TGTGCCAGCAGCTTAGAGGGGGTTCAGCCCCAGCATTTT
-	TRBD1	TRBV4-2	TRBJ1-2	CAGSRGDRGGYTF	TGTGCCGGCAGCCGCGGGGACAGGGGGGGCTACACCTTC
-	-	TRBV28	TRBJ1-6	CASLTGSYNSPLHF	TGTGCCAGCTTGACCGGGTCCTATAATTCACCCCTCCACTTT
-	-	TRBV5-6	TRBJ2-7	CASRLTGSGPYEQYF	TGTGCCAGCAGACTGACCGGGAGCGGGCCCTACGAGCAGTACTTC
once	TRBD2	TRBV6-1	TRBJ2-7	CASSEQRVAGMDEQYF	TGTGCCAGCAGTGAACAGCGGGTAGCGGGAATGGACGAGCAGTACTTC
-	-	TRBV18	TRBJ1-4	CASSPSQGTTNEKLFF	TGTGCCAGCTCACCATCACAGGGAACCACTAATGAAAAACTGTTTTTT
-	-	TRBV5-1	TRBJ2-5	CASSLRDIQETQYF	TGCGCCAGCAGCCTCCGGGACATCCAAGAGACCCAGTACTTC
-	TRBD2	TRBV9	TRBJ2-2	CASSGSSGSVTGELFF	TGTGCCAGCAGCGGTTCCAGCGGGAGCGTCACCGGGGAGCTGTTTTTT
-	-	TRBV28	TRBJ1-2	CASRNGQNYGYTF	TGTGCCAGCAGGAACGGACAGAACTATGGCTACACCTTC
once	-	TRBV6-1	TRBJ2-1	CASSKSIPNNEQFF	TGTGCCAGCAGTAAGAGTATTCCGAACAATGAGCAGTTCTTC
-	TRBD2	TRBV6-5	TRBJ2-7	CASRPPLAGGHEQYF	TGTGCCAGCAGACCCCCGCTAGCGGGAGGGCACGAGCAGTACTTC
-	-	TRBV19	TRBJ2-3	CASSMREAALKDTQYF	TGTGCCAGTAGTATGCGTGAGGCAGCATTAAAGGATACGCAGTATTTT
-	-	TRBV7-9	TRBJ2-3	CASSLARGDTQYF	TGTGCCAGCAGCTTAGCAAGGGGAGATACGCAGTATTTT
few	-	TRBV20-1	TRBJ2-7	CSLRLSYEQYF	TGCAGTCTCAGGTTATCCTACGAGCAGTACTTC
-	TRBD1	TRBV28	TRBJ2-1	CASSFGGTGGHNEQFF	TGTGCCAGCAGTTTCGGGGGGACAGGGGGCCACAATGAGCAGTTCTTC
few	-	TRBV28	TRBJ2-4	CASSLRENIQYF	TGTGCCAGCAGTTTACGCGAAAACATTCAGTACTTC
-	-	TRBV5-6	TRBJ1-1	CASSLEGLRPNTEAFF	TGTGCCAGCAGCTTGGAAGGTTTGAGGCCGAACACTGAAGCTTTCTTT
-	-	TRBV21-1	TRBJ2-2	CASSKKGGSGKFVDTGELFF	TGTGCCAGCAGCAAAAAGGGGGGTAGCGGGAAATTCGTGGACACCGGGGAGCTGTTTTTT
-	TRBD1	TRBV2	TRBJ2-5	CASRDRVYQETQYF	TGTGCCAGCAGGGACAGGGTGTACCAAGAGACCCAGTACTTC
-	-	TRBV12-5	TRBJ1-1	CASGPGGADTEAFF	TGTGCTAGTGGCCCCGGGGGGGCGGACACTGAAGCTTTCTTT
-	TRBD1	TRBV19	TRBJ2-7	CASSPDRDQPYEQYF	TGTGCCAGTAGTCCGGACAGGGATCAGCCCTACGAGCAGTACTTC
-	TRBD2	TRBV27	TRBJ2-7	CASRAAGGGLYEQYF	TGTGCCAGCAGGGCAGCGGGAGGGGGTCTCTACGAGCAGTACTTC
once	-	TRBV29-1	TRBJ2-7	CSVATTYYEQYF	TGCAGCGTTGCTACTACTTACTACGAGCAGTACTTC
-	TRBD1	TRBV5-1	TRBJ2-5	CASSPGQQETQYF	TGCGCCAGCAGCCCGGGACAGCAAGAGACCCAGTACTTC
-	TRBD1	TRBV4-2	TRBJ1-2	CASSPGQGDYGYTF	TGTGCCAGCAGCCCGGGACAGGGGGACTATGGCTACACCTTC
-	-	TRBV7-8	TRBJ1-3	CASSPPGSGNTIYF	TGTGCCAGCAGCCCTCCGGGGTCTGGAAACACCATATATTTT
-	TRBD1	TRBV2	TRBJ2-6	CASSRDSSLSSGANGLTF	TGTGCCAGCAGTAGGGACAGCTCTCTCAGCTCTGGGGCCAACGGCCTGACTTTC
-	TRBD2	TRBV6-5	TRBJ2-7	CASPPRGGIYEQYF	TGTGCCAGCCCCCCACGGGGGGGCATCTACGAGCAGTACTTC
-	-	TRBV27	TRBJ2-1	CASISGGLHNEQFF	TGTGCCAGCATCAGCGGAGGTCTCCACAATGAGCAGTTCTTC
once	TRBD2	TRBV27	TRBJ2-1	CASSLRWEGPHEQFF	TGTGCCAGCAGTTTAAGGTGGGAGGGCCCTCATGAGCAGTTCTTC
-	-	TRBV30	TRBJ1-4	CAWSAGNNEKLFF	TGTGCCTGGAGTGCCGGGAATAATGAAAAACTGTTTTTT
few	-	TRBV9	TRBJ2-3	CASSVSTHTDTQYF	TGTGCCAGCAGCGTATCCACACACACAGATACGCAGTATTTT
-	TRBD2	TRBV27	TRBJ2-2	CASSSLSGGHLTGELFF	TGTGCCAGCAGCAGTTTAAGCGGGGGACACCTCACCGGGGAGCTGTTTTTT
-	TRBD2	TRBV28	TRBJ2-1	CASSGSSGRVNEQFF	TGTGCCAGCAGTGGGTCTAGCGGGAGGGTCAATGAGCAGTTCTTC
-	-	TRBV18	TRBJ2-7	CASSRGDSSYEQYF	TGTGCCAGCTCACGGGGGGATAGCTCCTACGAGCAGTACTTC
-	TRBD1	TRBV27	TRBJ1-3	CASSHRGSSGNTIYF	TGTGCCAGCAGCCACAGGGGGAGCTCTGGAAACACCATATATTTT
few	-	TRBV6-1	TRBJ1-5	CASSDKTQTNQPQHF	TGTGCCAGCAGTGATAAAACACAGACCAATCAGCCCCAGCATTTT
-	-	TRBV5-6	TRBJ2-7	CASSLGVSREQYF	TGTGCCAGCAGCTTAGGGGTATCGCGAGAGCAGTACTTC
-	-	TRBV2	TRBJ2-2	CASGHRTGELFF	TGTGCCTCCGGACATCGTACCGGGGAGCTGTTTTTT
few	-	TRBV18	TRBJ2-2	CASSLRLPSGEELFF	TGTGCCAGCTCACTTAGACTACCTTCAGGGGAGGAGCTGTTTTTT
-	TRBD2	TRBV4-3	TRBJ2-7	CASSQLGLAGGEQYF	TGCGCCAGCAGCCAATTGGGACTAGCGGGAGGCGAGCAGTACTTC
once	-	TRBV5-6	TRBJ2-7	CASSLEGRTNYEQYF	TGTGCCAGCAGCTTGGAAGGGAGAACCAACTACGAGCAGTACTTC
-	TRBD2	TRBV7-2	TRBJ2-5	CASSPTSVIETQYF	TGTGCCAGCAGCCCGACTAGCGTTATAGAGACCCAGTACTTC